The sequence of this T cell receptor beta chain was determined in a study of glioma-infiltrating T cells after dendritic cell vaccination. Findings of the study overall: Patients with more pretreatment TILs had longer time to progression and survival.

The primer mix had 60 V beta and 13 J beta primers. Profiling relied on immunoSEQ multiplex PCR, and the TCRdb table lists in-frame clones only, not all of them. This sample yields 45,000 to 55,000 clones, of which over 75% are seen a single time; about an eighth belongs to the top ten. Comments on this clone: The antigen is unknown.

From germline, CDR1 is SNHLY and CDR2 FYNNEI. The length of the CDR3 is 14 residues. V lost 4 bases and J lost 9, with 13 bases in between. This chain connects TRBV2 to TRBJ1-6; unclear D gene. The source of this sequence is a human donor with glioblastoma. The source was blood, collected before dendritic cell vaccination. The CDR3 sequence is CASSGLASGSPLHF. The CDR3 region has the DNA TGTGCCAGCAGTGGTCTCGCCTCGGGTTCACCCCTCCACTTT.